This T cell receptor beta chain was retrieved from a study of blood T cell repertoires in COVID-19. Study information: Sites across the United States, Italy and Spain contributed samples from acute and convalescent COVID-19.

The count of this clone is one. Authors' analysis steps: Amplification with reference gene primers provided the estimates of nucleated cell counts. TCRdb's table, derived via immunoSEQ multiplex PCR, lists solely in-frame clones and lacks some. The V and J calls and clone size come from that table; D and trimming were worked out from the DNA. Of almost 100,000 clones in the sample, around nine tenths were seen once. Looked up from germline, CDR1 is LGHDT and CDR2 is YNNKEL (reference sequence). The length of the CDR3 is 17 residues. V lost 1 base, J lost 4 bases, and 18 bases lay in between. Material: peripheral blood. V gene TRBV3-1 (or the pseudogene TRBV3-2) combines with J gene TRBJ2-3, with D possibly TRBD2 on 6 matching bases. This sequence originates from a man aged 45-65 years with acute or convalescent COVID-19. The CDR3 loop reads CASSQGLPGDHADTQYF. The CDR3 DNA sequence: TGTGCCAGCAGCCAAGGTTTACCGGGAGATCACGCAGATACGCAGTATTTT.